This T cell receptor beta chain emerged from a study of T cells in Graves' hyperthyroidism and ophthalmopathy. Amplification targeted TCR beta CDR3 regions from RNA transcripts. The HTBI primer set was used in a first-round RT-PCR of the TCR CDR3. One entry per CDR3 protein results from TCRdb running MiXCR on the multiplex PCR reads. The data show 450,000 to 650,000 distinct CDR3 sequences, 14% seen once. The V and J ends lost 3 bases and 2 bases respectively, with 8 bases between them. The germline V gene encodes CDR1 MDHEN and CDR2 SYDVKM. CDR3 length equals 13 residues. The chain couples TRBV28 to TRBJ2-7; the D gene is possibly TRBD2 (5 bases). The sample was blood. The sequence was obtained from a woman younger than 30 with Graves' ophthalmopathy. DNA of the CDR3: TGTGCCAGCAGTTTTGAGACTACCTACGAGCAGTACTTC. It is translated as CASSFETTYEQYF.